This T cell receptor (beta chain) emerged from a study of blood T cell repertoires in COVID-19. Only in-frame clones appear in the TCRdb table, and some are missing; sequencing was by immunoSEQ multiplex PCR. This sample has 15,000 to 20,000 clones, with about nine tenths found just once. The CDR3 loop spans 11 amino acids. The sample was peripheral blood. The TCR originated in a human donor with active COVID-19. The donor label of this sample is uncertain. The J gene is TRBJ1-1, the V gene TRBV21-1; no DNA check was done on the table's D call, TRBD1. TRBV21-1 is reported as a pseudogene. The DNA of the CDR3 is TGTGCCAGCAGCAAAACAGGGGAAGCTTTCTTT. Translation gives CASSKTGEAFF.